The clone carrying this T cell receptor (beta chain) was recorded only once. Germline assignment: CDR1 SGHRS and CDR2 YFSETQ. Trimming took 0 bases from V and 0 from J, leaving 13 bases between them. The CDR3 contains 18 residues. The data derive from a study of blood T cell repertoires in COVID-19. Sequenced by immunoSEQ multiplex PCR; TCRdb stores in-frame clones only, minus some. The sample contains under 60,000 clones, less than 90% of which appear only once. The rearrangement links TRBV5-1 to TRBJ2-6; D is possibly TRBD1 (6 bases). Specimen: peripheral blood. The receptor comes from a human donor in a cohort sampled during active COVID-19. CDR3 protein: CASSLDRASISGANVLTF. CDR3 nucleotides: TGCGCCAGCAGCTTGGACAGGGCAAGTATCTCTGGGGCCAACGTCCTGACTTTC.